This T cell receptor (beta chain) was profiled in a study of T cells after yellow fever vaccination. At least ten counts were recorded for this clonotype. One entry per CDR3 protein results from TCRdb running MiXCR on the 5' RACE reads. The sample includes some 130,000 distinct CDR3 sequences, under 8% of them seen just once. From germline, CDR1 is SEHNR and CDR2 FQNEAQ (reference sequence). J gave up 2 bases and V 5 bases, and 12 bases lay outside the gene matches. This CDR3 region has 16 residues. This sequence was found in a man younger than 45 who received the YFV17D yellow fever vaccine. The input for sequencing was CD4+ T cells sorted from PBMCs, taken 10 days after the yellow fever booster vaccination. The rearrangement uses TRBV7-9 and TRBJ2-7; 7 bases agree with TRBD2. The CDR3 DNA reads as TGTGCCAGCAGCCAAGGGGTAGCGGGCCCGACCTACGAGCAGTACTTC. Amino acids: CASSQGVAGPTYEQYF.